Detailed here is one T cell receptor (beta chain). Its specificity is unknown. In TCRdb, the RT-PCR reads were re-called with MiXCR into one record per CDR3 protein. The sample has fewer than 650,000 distinct CDR3 sequences; 10% to 15% are singletons. The sample is drawn from a study of response to subunit inactivated influenza vaccine. General observations from the study: With each seasonal influenza vaccination, the authors suggested, few new T cells are recruited.

Germline values: CDR1 SGHVS, CDR2 FQNEAQ. This CDR3 comprises 16 residues. Trimming pared 2 bases from V and 1 base from J, leaving 12 bases between. This material consisted of PBMCs from blood, taken 40 to 50 days after vaccination. This TCR derives from a man in his fifties who received an inactivated influenza vaccine. This chain uses TRBV7-8 with TRBJ2-1; possible D gene TRBD1, 5 bases. The CDR3 DNA reads TGTGCCAGCAGCTTACCTTTAGGGGTTTCCTACAATGAGCAGTTCTTC. Its protein is CASSLPLGVSYNEQFF.